This TCR beta chain stems from a study of T cell responses to AZD1222 COVID-19 vaccine. Findings and caveats of the study: Most donors were white British and more were female, and clonal diversity was possibly underestimated. It was only six AZD1222 recipients who were seropositive at baseline. Spike-specific TCR breadth and depth both grew after two AZD1222 doses. Repertoires in all cases were sampled only once the peak T cell response had passed.

The table came from immunoSEQ multiplex PCR; TCRdb's copy has only in-frame clones and leaves some out. Among 65,000 to 100,000 clones listed, more than 75% were seen once. This CDR3 has 12 residues. Looked up from germline, CDR1 is GTSNPN and CDR2 is SVGIG (reference sequence). The V and J ends lost 1 base and 6 bases respectively, with 10 bases between them. A remark on this clone: Its antigen is still unknown.

The source of this sequence is an adult in good health. V gene TRBV30 combines with J gene TRBJ2-7, with D tentatively TRBD2 (5 bases). The sequenced sample was peripheral blood, obtained on day 0 of AZD1222 vaccination. CDR3 residues: CAWSGGLREQYF. Here the CDR3 DNA reads TGTGCCTGGAGTGGAGGGTTACGCGAGCAGTACTTC.